This TCR beta chain emerged from a study of blood T cell repertoires in COVID-19. The overall study: COVID-19 samples from acute and convalescent phases originated in the United States, Italy and Spain. PBMCs, B-cell-depleted T cells, or T cells were the source of the cDNA or gDNA that made up the material.

Under the authors' procedure: Reference gene primer amplification gave nucleated cell count estimates. Produced via immunoSEQ multiplex PCR; TCRdb's table is partial and in-frame only. V, J and clone size derive from that table, while D and trimming were established from the DNA sequence. The repertoire holds 60,000 to 70,000 clones, with just over 85% as singletons. This CDR3 is 14 amino acids long. Per germline, CDR1 SGHRS and CDR2 YFSETQ. V gave up 1 base and J gave up 2 bases, with 8 bases separating them. The receptor was derived from a woman at least 80 years old with active COVID-19. The chain employs TRBV5-1 and TRBJ2-3; the D is unclear. The sample taken for sequencing was peripheral blood. The CDR3 is CASSLRSTTDTQYF. CDR3 in DNA: TGCGCCAGCAGCTTGCGTAGCACCACAGATACGCAGTATTTT.